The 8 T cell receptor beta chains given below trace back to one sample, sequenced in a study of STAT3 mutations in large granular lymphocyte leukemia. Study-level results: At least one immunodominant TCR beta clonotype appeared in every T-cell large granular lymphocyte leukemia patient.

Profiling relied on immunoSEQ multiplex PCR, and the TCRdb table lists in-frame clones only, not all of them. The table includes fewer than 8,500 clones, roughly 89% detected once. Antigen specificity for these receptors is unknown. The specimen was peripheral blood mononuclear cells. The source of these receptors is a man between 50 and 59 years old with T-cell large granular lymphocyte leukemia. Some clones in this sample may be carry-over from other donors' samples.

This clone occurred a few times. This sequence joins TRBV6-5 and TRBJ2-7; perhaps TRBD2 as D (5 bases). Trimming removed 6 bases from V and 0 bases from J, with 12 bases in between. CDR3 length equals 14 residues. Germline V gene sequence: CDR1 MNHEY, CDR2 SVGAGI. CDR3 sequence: CASRKTGDSYEQYF. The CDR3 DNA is TGTGCCAGCAGAAAAACCGGGGACTCCTACGAGCAGTACTTC.

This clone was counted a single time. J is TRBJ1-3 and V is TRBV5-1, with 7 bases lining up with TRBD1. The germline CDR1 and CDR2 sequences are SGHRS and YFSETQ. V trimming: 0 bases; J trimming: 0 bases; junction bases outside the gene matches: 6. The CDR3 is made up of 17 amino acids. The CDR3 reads CASSLGGGGISGNTIYF. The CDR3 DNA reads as TGCGCCAGCAGCTTGGGAGGAGGGGGCATCTCTGGAAACACCATATATTTT.

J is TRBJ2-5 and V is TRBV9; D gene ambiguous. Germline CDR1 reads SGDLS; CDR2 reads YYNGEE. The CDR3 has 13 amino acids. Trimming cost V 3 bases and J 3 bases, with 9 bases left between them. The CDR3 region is CASSGKIKETQYF. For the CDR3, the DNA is TGTGCCAGCAGCGGTAAGATAAAAGAGACCCAGTACTTC.

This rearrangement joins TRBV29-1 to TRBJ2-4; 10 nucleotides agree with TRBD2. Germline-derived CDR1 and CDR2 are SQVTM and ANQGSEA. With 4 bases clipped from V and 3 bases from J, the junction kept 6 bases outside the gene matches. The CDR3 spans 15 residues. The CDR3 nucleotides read TGCAGCGTTGCGAGCGGGGGGGCTGGCAAAAACATTCAGTACTTC. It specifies CSVASGGAGKNIQYF.

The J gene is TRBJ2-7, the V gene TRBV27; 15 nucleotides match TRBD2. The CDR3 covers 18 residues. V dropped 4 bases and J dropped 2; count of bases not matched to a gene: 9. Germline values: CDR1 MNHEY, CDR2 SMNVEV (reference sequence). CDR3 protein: CASSSQGLAGGPPYEQYF. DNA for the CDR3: TGTGCCAGCAGTTCCCAGGGACTAGCGGGAGGCCCTCCCTACGAGCAGTACTTC.

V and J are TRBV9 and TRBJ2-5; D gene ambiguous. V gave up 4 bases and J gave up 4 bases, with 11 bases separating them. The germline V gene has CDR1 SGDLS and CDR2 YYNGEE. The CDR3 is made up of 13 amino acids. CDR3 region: CASSYSSGETQYF. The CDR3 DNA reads TGTGCCAGCAGCTATAGTTCGGGAGAGACCCAGTACTTC.

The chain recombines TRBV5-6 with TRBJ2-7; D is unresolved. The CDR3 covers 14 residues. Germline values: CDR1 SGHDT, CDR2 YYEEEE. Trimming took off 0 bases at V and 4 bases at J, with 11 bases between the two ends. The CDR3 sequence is CASSLGDGPYEQYF. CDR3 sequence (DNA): TGTGCCAGCAGCTTGGGGGATGGACCATACGAGCAGTACTTC. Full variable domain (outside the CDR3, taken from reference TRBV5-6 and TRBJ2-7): DAGVTQSPTHLIKTRGQQVTLRCSPKSGHDTVSWYQQALGQGPQFIFQYYEEEERQRGNFPDRFSGHQFPNYSSELNVNALLLGDSALYLCASSLGDGPYEQYFGPGTRLTVT.

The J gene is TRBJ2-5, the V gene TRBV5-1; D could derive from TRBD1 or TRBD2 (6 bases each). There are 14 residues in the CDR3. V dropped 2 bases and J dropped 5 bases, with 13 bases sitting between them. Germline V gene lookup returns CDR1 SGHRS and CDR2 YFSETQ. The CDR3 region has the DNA TGCGCCAGCAGCTTCAGCGGAGGGGGGGAGACCCAGTACTTC. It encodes CASSFSGGGETQYF.